These 10 T cell receptor beta chains originate from one sample sequenced in a study of Graves' ophthalmopathy and Graves' hyperthyroidism. The sequenced template was RNA, covering the TCR beta CDR3 region. First-round RT-PCR with HTBI primers preceded a second-round multiplex PCR. TCRdb itself ran the multiplex PCR reads through MiXCR, one entry per CDR3 protein. The sample holds 40,000 to 45,000 distinct CDR3 sequences, 52% seen once. The sequencing input was peripheral blood. The receptors were sampled from an adult man with Graves' ophthalmopathy.

In the case of this clonotype: The junction departs from the called germline gene at one end, perhaps through a read error. The genes are TRBV5-6 and TRBJ1-6; D is unresolved. CDR3 size: 15 residues. The germline CDR1 and CDR2 sequences are SGHDT and YYEEEE. CDR3 loop: CASSLVYGYNPPLHF. The DNA for the CDR3 is TGTGCCAGCAGCTTGGTATATGGCTATAATCCACCCCTCCACTTT.

This clonotype showed up many times. This chain links TRBV5-1 with TRBJ2-3, with D possibly TRBD2 on 6 matching bases. The V gene's germline CDR1 is SGHRS and CDR2 YFSETQ. With 0 bases removed from V and 4 bases from J, the gap between germline ends came to 12 bases. This CDR3 contains 15 residues. The CDR3 here is CASSLVGGLADTQYF. The CDR3 DNA sequence: TGCGCCAGCAGCTTGGTAGGAGGGTTGGCAGATACGCAGTATTTT.

This clonotype was picked up many times. The chain uses TRBV6-4 and TRBJ2-6, with D hard to call. The V gene's germline CDR1 is MRHNA and CDR2 SNTAGT. The germline V and J ends were trimmed by 3 bases and 1 base, with 7 bases remaining between them. The CDR3 is made up of 15 amino acids. CDR3 in DNA: TGTGCCAGCAGTGAAGGGCAATCTGGGGCCAACGTCCTGACTTTC. It is translated as CASSEGQSGANVLTF.

This clonotype was recorded many times. V gene TRBV2 combines with J gene TRBJ2-5; D assignment may be TRBD1 or TRBD2 (5 bases each). Germline lookup yields CDR1 SNHLY and CDR2 FYNNEI. V was cut by 5 bases and J by 7 bases, with 20 bases left in between. The CDR3 is 15 residues long. CDR3 DNA sequence: TGTGCCAGCAGTAAAAACGGACACCCTGAGGGGACCCAGTACTTC. Protein product: CASSKNGHPEGTQYF.

This clonotype was detected many times. This chain links TRBV5-8 with TRBJ2-3; TRBD2 aligns across 9 bases. Germline lookup yields CDR1 SGHTS and CDR2 YDEGEE. Trimming cost V 5 bases and J 0 bases; bases outside gene matches: 4. CDR3 length: 15 residues. CDR3 amino acids: CASRLAGLSTDTQYF. The DNA of the CDR3 is TGTGCCAGCAGACTAGCGGGCTTAAGCACAGATACGCAGTATTTT.

This sequence joins TRBV24-1 and TRBJ2-5; the match to TRBD2 covers 7 bases. The ends lost 5 bases at V and 5 bases at J; junction bases unmatched: 10. The CDR3 spans 15 residues. The germline gives CDR1 KGHDR, CDR2 SFDVKD. DNA for the CDR3: TGTGCCACCAGTGCCAGCAGTTTGGGAGGGGAGACCCAGTACTTC. Translated, it gives CATSASSLGGETQYF.

The chain carries TRBV2 and TRBJ1-6, with D uncertain. CDR3 size: 12 residues. Trimming removed 4 bases at V and 8 bases at J, with 6 bases between. Germline V lookup: CDR1 SNHLY, CDR2 FYNNEI. The CDR3 loop reads CASSVRDSPLHF. CDR3 nucleotides: TGTGCCAGCAGTGTTAGAGATTCACCCCTCCACTTT.

Comment on this clonotype: Germline is not matched at one junction end, which may reflect a read error. The chain links TRBV19 to TRBJ1-4; D ambiguous. This CDR3 has 14 residues. CDR1 is LNHDA, CDR2 SQIVND, per germline (reference sequence). The CDR3 protein is CASRSERTDEKLFF. The CDR3 DNA is TGTGCCAGTAGATCGGAAAGAACTGATGAGAAACTGTTTTTT.

Details on this clonotype: Mismatch with germline at one junction end may stem from a read error. The chain combines TRBV10-2 with TRBJ1-6; 11 bases agree with TRBD1. The CDR3 is 15 amino acids. Germline CDR1 WSHSY, CDR2 SAAADI. The chain's CDR3 is CAGSDKRTGGSPLHF. Here the CDR3 DNA reads TGCGCCGGCAGTGATAAAAGGACAGGGGGCTCACCCCTCCACTTT.

This clonotype appeared a single time. The J gene is TRBJ2-3, the V gene TRBV30; possibly TRBD1 for D (5 bases). This CDR3 contains 19 residues. Germline lookup yields CDR1 GTSNPN and CDR2 SVGIG (reference sequence). The V and J ends lost 0 bases and 3 bases respectively, with 25 bases between them. The CDR3: CAWSVRHRNRRGVTDTQYF. CDR3 in DNA: TGTGCCTGGAGTGTACGCCATCGGAACAGGCGAGGAGTGACAGATACGCAGTATTTT.